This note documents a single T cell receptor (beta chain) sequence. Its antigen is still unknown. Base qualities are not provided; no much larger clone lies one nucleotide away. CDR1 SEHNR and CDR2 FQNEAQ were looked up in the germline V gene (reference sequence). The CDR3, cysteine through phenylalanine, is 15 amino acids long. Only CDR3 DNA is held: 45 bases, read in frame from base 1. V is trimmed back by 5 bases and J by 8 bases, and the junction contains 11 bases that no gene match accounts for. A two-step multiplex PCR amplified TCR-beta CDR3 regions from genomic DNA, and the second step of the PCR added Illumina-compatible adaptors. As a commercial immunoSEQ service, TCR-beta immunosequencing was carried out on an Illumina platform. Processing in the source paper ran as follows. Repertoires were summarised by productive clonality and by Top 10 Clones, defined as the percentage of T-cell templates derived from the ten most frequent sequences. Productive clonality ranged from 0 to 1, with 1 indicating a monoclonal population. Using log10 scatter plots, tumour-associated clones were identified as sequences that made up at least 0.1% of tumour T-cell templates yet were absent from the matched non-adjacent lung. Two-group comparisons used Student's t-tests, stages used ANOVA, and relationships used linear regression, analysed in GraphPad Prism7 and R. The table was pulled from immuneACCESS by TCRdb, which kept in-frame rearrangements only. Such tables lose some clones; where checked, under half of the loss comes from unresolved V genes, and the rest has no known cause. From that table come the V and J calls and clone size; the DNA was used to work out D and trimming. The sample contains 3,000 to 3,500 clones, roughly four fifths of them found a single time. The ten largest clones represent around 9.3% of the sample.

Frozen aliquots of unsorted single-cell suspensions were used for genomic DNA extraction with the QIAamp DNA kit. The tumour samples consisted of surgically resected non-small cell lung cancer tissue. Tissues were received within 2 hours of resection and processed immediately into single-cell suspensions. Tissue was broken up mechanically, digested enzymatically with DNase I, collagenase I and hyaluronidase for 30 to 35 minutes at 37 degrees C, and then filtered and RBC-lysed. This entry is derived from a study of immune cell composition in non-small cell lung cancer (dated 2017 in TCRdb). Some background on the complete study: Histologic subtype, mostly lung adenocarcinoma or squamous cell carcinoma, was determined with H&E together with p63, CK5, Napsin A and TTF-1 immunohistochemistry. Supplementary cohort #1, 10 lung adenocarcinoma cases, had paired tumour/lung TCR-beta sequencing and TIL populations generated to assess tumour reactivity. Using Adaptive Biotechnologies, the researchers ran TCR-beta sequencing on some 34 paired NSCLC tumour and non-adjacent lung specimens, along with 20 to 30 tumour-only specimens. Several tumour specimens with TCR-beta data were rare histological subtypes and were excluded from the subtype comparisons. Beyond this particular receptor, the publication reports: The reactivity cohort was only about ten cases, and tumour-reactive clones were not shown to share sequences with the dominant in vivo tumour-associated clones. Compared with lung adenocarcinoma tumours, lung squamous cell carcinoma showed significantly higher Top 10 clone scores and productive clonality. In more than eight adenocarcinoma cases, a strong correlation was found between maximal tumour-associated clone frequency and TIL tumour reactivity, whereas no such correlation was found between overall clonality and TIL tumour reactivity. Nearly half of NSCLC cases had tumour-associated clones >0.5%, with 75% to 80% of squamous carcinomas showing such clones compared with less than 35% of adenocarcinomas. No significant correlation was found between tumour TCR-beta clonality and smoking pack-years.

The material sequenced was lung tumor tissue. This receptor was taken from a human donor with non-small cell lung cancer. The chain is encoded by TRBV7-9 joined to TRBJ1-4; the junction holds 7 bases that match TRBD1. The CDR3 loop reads CASSAQTGLGEKLFF. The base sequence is TGTGCCAGCAGCGCCCAGACAGGGCTTGGGGAAAAACTGTTTTTT.